The rows below give T cell receptor beta chains drawn from one sample of a study of blood T cell repertoires in COVID-19. TCRdb's copy holds only in-frame clones and misses some; the assay was immunoSEQ multiplex PCR. The repertoire consists of around 200,000 clones, with around nine tenths occurring once and the leading ten covering 3.5% to 4.5%. Sequenced material: peripheral blood. The source is a young man with active or convalescent COVID-19. CDR3s include the opening cysteine and the closing phenylalanine or tryptophan. The order of the fields is clone size, D gene, CDR3 length, V gene, J gene, CDR3 protein, CDR3 DNA. A D gene is named only where the DNA matches it firmly. Clone size is given for some rows only: seen once, a few or many times, or a class if the clone is expanded.

>-|TRBD1|14|TRBV5-4|TRBJ2-1
CASSRTGPRNEQFF
TGTGCCAGCAGTAGGACAGGGCCTCGCAATGAGCAGTTCTTC
>-|-|12|TRBV7-9|TRBJ1-4
CASSLGSGKLFF
TGTGCCAGCAGCTTAGGCTCGGGAAAACTGTTTTTT
>-|TRBD1|15|TRBV6-5|TRBJ2-2
CASSYSGQGPGELFF
TGTGCCAGCAGTTACTCGGGACAGGGTCCCGGGGAGCTGTTTTTT
>-|TRBD2|15|TRBV11-2|TRBJ2-1
CASSLATSGYNEQFF
TGTGCCAGCAGCTTAGCGACTAGCGGGTACAATGAGCAGTTCTTC
>-|-|13|TRBV27|TRBJ2-1
CASRKDSYNEQFF
TGTGCCAGCAGAAAAGACAGTTACAATGAGCAGTTCTTC
>few|-|12|TRBV18|TRBJ1-5
CASSPIDQPQHF
TGTGCCAGCTCACCCATAGATCAGCCCCAGCATTTT
>once|-|16|TRBV29-1|TRBJ1-2
CSVDSLRVSKGDGYTF
TGCAGCGTTGATTCCCTCAGGGTTTCCAAGGGGGATGGCTACACCTTC
>-|-|15|TRBV18|TRBJ2-5
CASSPLGGIGETQYF
TGTGCCAGCTCACCATTAGGGGGTATAGGAGAGACCCAGTACTTC
>few|-|15|TRBV19|TRBJ2-3
CASRAAGYFTDTQYF
TGTGCCAGTAGGGCGGCGGGATACTTCACAGATACGCAGTATTTT
>once|-|16|TRBV7-8|TRBJ1-3
CASSSLREAFGNTIYF
TGTGCCAGCAGCTCCCTCAGGGAGGCGTTCGGAAACACCATATATTTT
>-|-|12|TRBV5-4|TRBJ1-5
CASSLDSQPQHF
TGTGCCAGCAGCTTGGATAGTCAGCCCCAGCATTTT
>-|-|15|TRBV14|TRBJ2-6
CASSQRGSGANVLTF
TGTGCCAGCAGCCAACGGGGCTCTGGGGCCAACGTCCTGACTTTC
>-|TRBD1|14|TRBV5-1|TRBJ1-1
CASSWDRGFAEAFF
TGCGCCAGCAGCTGGGACAGGGGTTTCGCTGAAGCTTTCTTT
>-|-|15|TRBV6-1|TRBJ1-3
CASSEGGFSGNTIYF
TGTGCCAGCAGTGAAGGTGGTTTTAGTGGAAACACCATATATTTT
>-|TRBD1|13|TRBV6-5|TRBJ2-1
CASSWTGGNEQFF
TGTGCCAGCAGTTGGACAGGGGGCAATGAGCAGTTCTTC
>-|-|14|TRBV3-1/TRBV3-2|TRBJ2-3
CASSPTPDSPTQYF
TGTGCCAGCAGCCCCACGCCCGACAGCCCAACGCAGTATTTT
>-|-|15|TRBV29-1|TRBJ2-2
CSVVGWPRGTGELFF
TGCAGCGTTGTTGGCTGGCCCCGTGGCACCGGGGAGCTGTTTTTT
>-|TRBD2|21|TRBV29-1|TRBJ2-5
CSVRNRVRLSGRAFPQETQYF
TGCAGCGTCCGAAACAGGGTTAGACTTAGCGGGAGGGCCTTTCCCCAAGAGACCCAGTACTTC
>few|-|15|TRBV7-3|TRBJ1-1
CASSYGFGGSTEAFF
TGTGCCAGCAGCTACGGGTTTGGAGGGAGCACTGAAGCTTTCTTT
>once|-|14|TRBV7-2|TRBJ2-1
CASSGTQNYNEQFF
TGTGCCAGCAGCGGGACTCAGAACTACAATGAGCAGTTCTTC
>-|-|14|TRBV29-1|TRBJ2-5
CSVEPLGSKETQYF
TGCAGCGTTGAGCCACTAGGAAGCAAAGAGACCCAGTACTTC
>-|-|12|TRBV10-3|TRBJ2-1
CAIGDRGNEQFF
TGTGCCATCGGCGATAGAGGCAATGAGCAGTTCTTC
>once|TRBD2|13|TRBV7-9|TRBJ2-7
CASRSPSGYEQYF
TGTGCCAGCAGAAGTCCTAGCGGCTACGAGCAGTACTTC
>-|TRBD2|17|TRBV7-2|TRBJ2-7
CASSLVVGTSGISEQYF
TGTGCCAGCAGCTTAGTCGTCGGGACTAGCGGCATCTCCGAGCAGTACTTC
>once|TRBD2|17|TRBV5-1|TRBJ2-1
CASSLASVTSGGYEQFF
TGCGCCAGCAGCTTGGCCTCGGTTACTAGCGGGGGGTATGAGCAGTTCTTC
>-|TRBD1|14|TRBV7-8|TRBJ2-7
CASSLPQGAYEQYF
TGTGCCAGCAGCTTACCCCAGGGGGCCTACGAGCAGTACTTC
>-|-|13|TRBV7-9|TRBJ2-1
CASSSQGIWEQFF
TGTGCCAGCAGCTCACAGGGTATTTGGGAGCAGTTCTTC
>few|TRBD1|15|TRBV4-1|TRBJ1-2
CASSHKPTGSYGYTF
TGCGCCAGCAGCCACAAACCGACAGGGTCCTATGGCTACACCTTC
>-|-|13|TRBV6-5|TRBJ1-5
CASSYSPGQPQHF
TGTGCCAGCAGTTACTCACCAGGCCAGCCCCAGCATTTT
>-|-|15|TRBV7-9|TRBJ1-6
CASSTTGEGDSPLHF
TGTGCCAGCAGCACCACGGGGGAGGGAGATTCACCCCTCCACTTT
>-|-|13|TRBV30|TRBJ1-2
CAWSVDSNYGYTF
TGTGCCTGGAGTGTGGACAGTAACTATGGCTACACCTTC
>-|-|13|TRBV11-2|TRBJ2-1
CASSFGAVNEQFF
TGTGCCAGCAGCTTTGGAGCAGTCAATGAGCAGTTCTTC
>-|-|16|TRBV3-1/TRBV3-2|TRBJ1-2
CASSQGSTGRNYGYTF
TGTGCCAGCAGCCAAGGCTCTACGGGTAGGAACTATGGCTACACCTTC
>-|-|17|TRBV11-2|TRBJ2-7
CASSPLPLPGGYYEQYF
TGTGCCAGCAGCCCCCTGCCCCTTCCAGGGGGGTACTACGAGCAGTACTTC
>-|-|12|TRBV11-3|TRBJ1-1
CASSLQGQVAFF
TGTGCCAGCAGCCTACAGGGTCAGGTAGCTTTCTTT
>-|TRBD2|19|TRBV4-2|TRBJ2-1
CASSHTSLAGGSQYNEQFF
TGTGCCAGCAGCCACACTTCTCTAGCGGGAGGCTCTCAATACAATGAGCAGTTCTTC
>-|-|13|TRBV6-6|TRBJ1-5
CASRGGVDQPQHF
TGTGCCAGCAGGGGGGGAGTCGATCAGCCCCAGCATTTT
>-|-|16|TRBV27|TRBJ2-7
CASSPLGDINSYEQYF
TGTGCCAGCTCCCCTTTAGGGGATATAAACTCCTACGAGCAGTACTTC
>-|-|15|TRBV7-6|TRBJ1-1
CASSPLDSLNTEAFF
TGTGCCAGCAGCCCCCTGGACAGCTTGAACACTGAAGCTTTCTTT
>-|-|17|TRBV19|TRBJ1-1
CASSSWGVMAVVTEAFF
TGTGCCAGTAGTTCCTGGGGGGTTATGGCGGTCGTGACTGAAGCTTTCTTT
>-|-|18|TRBV6-2/TRBV6-3|TRBJ1-1
CASSYSSTRVTPTTEAFF
TGTGCCAGCAGTTACTCGTCCACCCGGGTGACCCCCACCACTGAAGCTTTCTTT
>-|-|14|TRBV6-5|TRBJ1-1
CASTSTGTRTEAFF
TGTGCCAGCACTTCCACAGGGACCCGGACTGAAGCTTTCTTT
>-|TRBD1|16|TRBV5-4|TRBJ1-3
CASSFGGDSSGNTIYF
TGTGCCAGCAGCTTCGGCGGGGACAGCTCTGGAAACACCATATATTTT
>-|TRBD1|14|TRBV5-1|TRBJ1-1
CASSRLEGATEAFF
TGCGCCAGCAGCCGGCTGGAGGGGGCCACTGAAGCTTTCTTT